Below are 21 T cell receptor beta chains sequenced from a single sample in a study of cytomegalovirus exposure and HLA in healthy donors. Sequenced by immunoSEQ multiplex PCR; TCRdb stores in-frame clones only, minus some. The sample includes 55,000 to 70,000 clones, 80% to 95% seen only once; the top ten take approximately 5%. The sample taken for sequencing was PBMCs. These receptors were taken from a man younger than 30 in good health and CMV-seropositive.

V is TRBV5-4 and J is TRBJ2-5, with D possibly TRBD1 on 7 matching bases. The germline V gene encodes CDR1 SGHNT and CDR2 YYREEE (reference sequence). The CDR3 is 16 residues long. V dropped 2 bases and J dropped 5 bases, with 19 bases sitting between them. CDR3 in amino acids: CASSFFAGQRGETQYF. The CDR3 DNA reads TGTGCCAGCAGCTTTTTTGCGGGACAGCGAGGCGAGACCCAGTACTTC. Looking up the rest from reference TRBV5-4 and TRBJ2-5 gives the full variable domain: ETGVTQSPTHLIKTRGQQVTLRCSSQSGHNTVSWYQQALGQGPQFIFQYYREEENGRGNFPPRFSGLQFPNYSSELNVNALELDDSALYLCASSFFAGQRGETQYFGPGTRLLVL.

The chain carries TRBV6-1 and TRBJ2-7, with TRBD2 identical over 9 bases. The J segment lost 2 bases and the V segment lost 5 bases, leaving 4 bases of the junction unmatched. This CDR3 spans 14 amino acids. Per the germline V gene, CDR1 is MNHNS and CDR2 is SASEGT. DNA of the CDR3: TGTGCCAGCAGTCGGACTAGCGCGACCTACGAGCAGTACTTC. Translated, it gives CASSRTSATYEQYF.

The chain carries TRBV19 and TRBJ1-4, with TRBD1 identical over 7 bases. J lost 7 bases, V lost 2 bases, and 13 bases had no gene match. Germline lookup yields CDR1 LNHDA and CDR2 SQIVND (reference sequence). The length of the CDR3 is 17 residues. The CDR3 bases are TGTGCCAGTAGTATAAACCGCCTACAGGGGAGAGGTGAAAAACTGTTTTTT. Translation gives CASSINRLQGRGEKLFF.

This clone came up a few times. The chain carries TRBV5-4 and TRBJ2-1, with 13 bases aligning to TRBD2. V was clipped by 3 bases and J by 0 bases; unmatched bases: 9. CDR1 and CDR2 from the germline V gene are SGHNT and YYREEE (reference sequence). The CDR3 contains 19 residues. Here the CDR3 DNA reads TGTGCCAGCAGCTCTTTGGGACTAGCGGGATTTTTCTCCTACAATGAGCAGTTCTTC. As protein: CASSSLGLAGFFSYNEQFF.

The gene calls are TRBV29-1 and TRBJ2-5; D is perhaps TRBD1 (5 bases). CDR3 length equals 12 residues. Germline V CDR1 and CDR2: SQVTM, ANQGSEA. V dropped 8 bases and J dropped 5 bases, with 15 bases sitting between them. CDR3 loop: CSSQSGIETQYF. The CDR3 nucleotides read TGCAGCTCTCAATCAGGGATTGAGACCCAGTACTTC. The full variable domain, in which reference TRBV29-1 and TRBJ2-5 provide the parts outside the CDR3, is SAVISQKPSRDICQRGTSLTIQCQVDSQVTMMFWYRQQPGQSLTLIATANQGSEATYESGFVIDKFPISRPNLTFSTLTVSNMSPEDSSIYLCSSQSGIETQYFGPGTRLLVL.

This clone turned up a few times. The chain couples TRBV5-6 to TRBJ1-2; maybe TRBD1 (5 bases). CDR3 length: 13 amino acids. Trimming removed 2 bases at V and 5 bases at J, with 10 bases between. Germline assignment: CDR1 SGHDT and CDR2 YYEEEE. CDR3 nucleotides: TGTGCCAGCAGCTTAGGGACTGAGTATGGCTACACCTTC. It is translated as CASSLGTEYGYTF. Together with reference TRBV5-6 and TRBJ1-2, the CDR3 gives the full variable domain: DAGVTQSPTHLIKTRGQQVTLRCSPKSGHDTVSWYQQALGQGPQFIFQYYEEEERQRGNFPDRFSGHQFPNYSSELNVNALLLGDSALYLCASSLGTEYGYTFGSGTRLTVV.

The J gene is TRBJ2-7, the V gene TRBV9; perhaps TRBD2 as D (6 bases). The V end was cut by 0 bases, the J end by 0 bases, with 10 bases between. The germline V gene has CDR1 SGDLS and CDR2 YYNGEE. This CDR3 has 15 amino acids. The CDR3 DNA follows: TGTGCCAGCAGCGTAGGCCCGGGGGTCTCCTACGAGCAGTACTTC. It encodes CASSVGPGVSYEQYF.

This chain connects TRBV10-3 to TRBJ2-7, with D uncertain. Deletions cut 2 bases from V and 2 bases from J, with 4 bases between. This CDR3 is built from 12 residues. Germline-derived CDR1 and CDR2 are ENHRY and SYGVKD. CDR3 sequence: CAISEETYEQYF. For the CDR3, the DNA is TGTGCCATCAGTGAGGAGACCTACGAGCAGTACTTC.

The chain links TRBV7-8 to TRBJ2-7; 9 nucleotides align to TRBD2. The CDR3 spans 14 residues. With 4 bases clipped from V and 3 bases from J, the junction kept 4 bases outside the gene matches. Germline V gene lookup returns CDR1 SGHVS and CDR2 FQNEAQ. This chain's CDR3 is CASSSLAGNYEQYF. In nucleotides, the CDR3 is TGTGCCAGCAGCTCACTAGCGGGCAACTACGAGCAGTACTTC.

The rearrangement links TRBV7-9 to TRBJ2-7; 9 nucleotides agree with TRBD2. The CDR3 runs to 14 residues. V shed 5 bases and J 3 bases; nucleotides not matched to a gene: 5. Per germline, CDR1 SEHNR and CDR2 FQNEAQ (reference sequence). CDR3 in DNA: TGTGCCAGCAGCCGGACTAGCGAATACTACGAGCAGTACTTC. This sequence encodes CASSRTSEYYEQYF.

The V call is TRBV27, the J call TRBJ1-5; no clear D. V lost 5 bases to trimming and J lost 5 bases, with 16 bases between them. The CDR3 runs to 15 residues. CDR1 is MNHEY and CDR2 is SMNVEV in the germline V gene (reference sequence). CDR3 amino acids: CASSSSTARYQPQHF. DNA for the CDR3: TGTGCCAGCAGTAGCTCGACCGCGCGGTATCAGCCCCAGCATTTT.

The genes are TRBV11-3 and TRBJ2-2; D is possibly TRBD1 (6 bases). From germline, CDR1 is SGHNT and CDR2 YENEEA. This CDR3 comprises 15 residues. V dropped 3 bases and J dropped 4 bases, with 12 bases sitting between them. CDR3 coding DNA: TGTGCCAGCAGCTTTAGGGGGATGGGCACCGGGGAGCTGTTTTTT. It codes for CASSFRGMGTGELFF.

The CDR3 sequence is CASSGGTAASYEQYF. The CDR3 DNA follows: TGTGCCAGCAGTGGCGGGACAGCCGCCTCCTACGAGCAGTACTTC. The chain couples TRBV28 to TRBJ2-7, with D maybe TRBD1 (7 bases). The V end lost 5 bases, the J end lost 0 bases, and 14 bases lay between the germline ends. The germline CDR1 and CDR2 sequences are MDHEN and SYDVKM. This CDR3 has 15 amino acids.

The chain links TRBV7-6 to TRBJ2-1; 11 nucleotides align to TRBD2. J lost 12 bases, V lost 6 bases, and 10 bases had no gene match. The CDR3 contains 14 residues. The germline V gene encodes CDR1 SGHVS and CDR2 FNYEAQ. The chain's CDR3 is CASSSTSGSWWQFF. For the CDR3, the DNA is TGTGCCAGCAGTTCAACTAGCGGGAGTTGGTGGCAGTTCTTC.

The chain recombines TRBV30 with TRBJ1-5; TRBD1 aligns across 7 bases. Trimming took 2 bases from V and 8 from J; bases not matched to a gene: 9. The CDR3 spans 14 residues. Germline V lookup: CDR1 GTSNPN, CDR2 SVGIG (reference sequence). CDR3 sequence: CAWSSTGVVEPQHF. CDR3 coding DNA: TGTGCCTGGAGTTCCACAGGGGTGGTGGAGCCCCAGCATTTT.

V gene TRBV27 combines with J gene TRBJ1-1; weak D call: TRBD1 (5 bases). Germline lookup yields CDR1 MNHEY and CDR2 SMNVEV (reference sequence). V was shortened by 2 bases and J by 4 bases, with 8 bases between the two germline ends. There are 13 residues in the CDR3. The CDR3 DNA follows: TGTGCCAGCAGTTTAGGGGGGATCACTGAAGCTTTCTTT. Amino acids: CASSLGGITEAFF.

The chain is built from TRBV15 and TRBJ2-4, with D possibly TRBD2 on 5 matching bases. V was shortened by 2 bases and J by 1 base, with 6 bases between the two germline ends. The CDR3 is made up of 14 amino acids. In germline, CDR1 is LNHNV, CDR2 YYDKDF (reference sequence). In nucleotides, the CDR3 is TGTGCCACCAGCAGAAGAGGGGCCAAAAACATTCAGTACTTC. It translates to CATSRRGAKNIQYF.

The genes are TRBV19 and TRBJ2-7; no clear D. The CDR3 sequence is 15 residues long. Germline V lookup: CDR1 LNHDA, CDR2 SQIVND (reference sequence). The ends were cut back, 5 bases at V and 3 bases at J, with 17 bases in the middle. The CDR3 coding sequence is TGTGCCAGTAGTTCCCGACACCTAAAACTCTACGAGCAGTACTTC. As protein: CASSSRHLKLYEQYF. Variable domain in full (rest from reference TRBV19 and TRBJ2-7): DGGITQSPKYLFRKEGQNVTLSCEQNLNHDAMYWYRQDPGQGLRLIYYSQIVNDFQKGDIAEGYSVSREKKESFPLTVTSAQKNPTAFYLCASSSRHLKLYEQYFGPGTRLTVT.

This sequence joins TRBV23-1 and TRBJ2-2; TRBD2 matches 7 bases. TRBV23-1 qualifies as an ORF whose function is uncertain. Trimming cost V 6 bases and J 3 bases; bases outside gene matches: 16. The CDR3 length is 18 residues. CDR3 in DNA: TGCGCCAGCAGGCACAATTTCCCACCGGGGAGGGACACCGGGGAGCTGTTTTTT. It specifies CASRHNFPPGRDTGELFF.

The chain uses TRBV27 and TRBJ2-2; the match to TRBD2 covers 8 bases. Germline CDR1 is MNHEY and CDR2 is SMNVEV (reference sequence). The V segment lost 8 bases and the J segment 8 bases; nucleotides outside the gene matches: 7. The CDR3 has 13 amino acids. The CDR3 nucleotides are TGTGCCAGCCAGTTAGCGGGATCGGGGGAGCTGTTTTTT. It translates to CASQLAGSGELFF.

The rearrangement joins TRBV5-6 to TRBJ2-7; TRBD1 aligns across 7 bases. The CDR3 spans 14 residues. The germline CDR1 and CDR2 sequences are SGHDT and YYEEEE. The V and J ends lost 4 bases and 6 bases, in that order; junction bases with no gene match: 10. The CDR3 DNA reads TGTGCCAGCAGCCCTGACAGGGTAACAGGCGAGCAGTACTTC. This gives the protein CASSPDRVTGEQYF.